The T cell receptor (beta chain) described here comes from a study of patients and donors after allogeneic stem cell transplantation. CDR3 length equals 14 residues. J was trimmed by 3 bases and V by 5 bases; bases with no gene match: 6. Germline CDR1 LNHDA, CDR2 SQIVND (reference sequence). TCRdb passed the RT-PCR reads through MiXCR, listing each CDR3 protein once. Of 920,000 or so distinct CDR3 sequences listed, more than 15% are singletons. This chain uses TRBV19 with TRBJ2-7; 8 positions match TRBD1. The sequenced sample was blood, either unsorted or a sorted T cell fraction (not recorded which). The receptor's source is a human donor who was either an allogeneic HSCT recipient or a stem cell or donor lymphocyte infusion donor (not recorded which). It is not recorded whose cells these are; they may come from a transplant donor. The CDR3 DNA reads TGTGCCAGTAGTTCCCGGGACAGGAACTACGAGCAGTACTTC. Translation: CASSSRDRNYEQYF. The full variable domain, completed using reference TRBV19 and TRBJ2-7, is DGGITQSPKYLFRKEGQNVTLSCEQNLNHDAMYWYRQDPGQGLRLIYYSQIVNDFQKGDIAEGYSVSREKKESFPLTVTSAQKNPTAFYLCASSSRDRNYEQYFGPGTRLTVT.